The 26 T cell receptor beta chains given below trace back to one sample, sequenced in a study of shared T cell receptors in the human thymus listed by TCRdb under 2021. Library preparation employed the immunoSEQ multiplex PCR assay. TCRdb retrieved this table from immuneACCESS and kept in-frame rearrangements only. Not all clones are present; in checked studies, unresolved V genes account for under half, and no reason is known for the remainder. Recorded for this sample are about 660,000 clones; around 87% of them occurred a single time. In total, the top ten clones hold roughly 0.0087% of the sample. These data also featured in a second study, about human thymus T cells.

The sequenced sample consisted of thymocytes. The receptors derive from a boy younger than two with a congenital heart defect. Donor details come from another sample of the same person, matched by shared clones.

The V call is TRBV28, the J call TRBJ1-3, with D perhaps matching TRBD1 (6 bases). The germline V gene encodes CDR1 MDHEN and CDR2 SYDVKM. V was trimmed by 10 bases and J by 0 bases, leaving 13 bases between them. The CDR3 sequence is 14 residues long. The CDR3 DNA follows: TGTGCCACCGGAGACAGGATCTCTGGAAACACCATATATTTT. Its translation: CATGDRISGNTIYF.

The rearrangement joins TRBV4-3 to TRBJ2-3; 7 bases are a match to TRBD2. V was pared by 0 bases and J by 0 bases, with 21 bases of the junction left unmatched. The CDR3 has 22 residues. Germline CDR1 is LGHNA and CDR2 is YSLEER. The CDR3 DNA follows: TGCGCCAGCAGCCAAGATATGTTTTTCTCTGAGCGGGGAGACTCTAGCACAGATACGCAGTATTTT. Protein sequence: CASSQDMFFSERGDSSTDTQYF.

This clone appeared a few times. The CDR3 region is CASSLASPEALNNEQFF. CDR3 coding DNA: TGTGCCAGCAGCTTAGCGTCTCCCGAGGCCTTGAACAATGAGCAGTTCTTC. This sequence joins TRBV7-2 and TRBJ2-1; D is unresolved. CDR3 length: 17 amino acids. Trimming took 0 bases from V and 5 from J, leaving 17 bases between them. Germline CDR1 and CDR2: SGHTA and FQGNSA.

This rearrangement joins TRBV6-5 to TRBJ1-2; the match to TRBD1 covers 7 bases. Trimming cost V 10 bases and J 0 bases; bases outside gene matches: 2. The CDR3 consists of 12 residues. Germline assignment: CDR1 MNHEY and CDR2 SVGAGI. The DNA of the CDR3 is TGTGCCACCGGGACAGCTAACTATGGCTACACCTTC. Its protein product is CATGTANYGYTF.

This clone has only one observation. The rearrangement uses TRBV6-5 and TRBJ2-7; D is unclear. Germline CDR1 reads MNHEY; CDR2 reads SVGAGI. Trimming pared 0 bases from V and 1 base from J, leaving 10 bases between. The CDR3 extends over 15 amino acids. The CDR3 nucleotides read TGTGCCAGCAGTTACTCCGGATGGAGTTCCTACGAGCAGTACTTC. Translation: CASSYSGWSSYEQYF.

This chain's CDR3 is CASSRDGQGGHEQYF. Written as DNA, the CDR3 is TGTGCCAGCAGCCGAGATGGACAGGGGGGCCACGAGCAGTACTTC. The chain couples TRBV6-5 to TRBJ2-7; 10 bases agree with TRBD1. The CDR3 is made up of 15 amino acids. Looked up from germline, CDR1 is MNHEY and CDR2 is SVGAGI. The J segment lost 5 bases and the V segment lost 6 bases, leaving 10 bases of the junction unmatched.

The genes are TRBV19 and TRBJ2-2, with D perhaps TRBD2 (6 bases). V dropped 8 bases and J dropped 4 bases, with 14 bases sitting between them. This CDR3 comprises 14 residues. Germline values: CDR1 LNHDA, CDR2 SQIVND (reference sequence). CDR3 coding DNA: TGTGCCAGTGAAGGCCTCGGGGGCACCGGGGAGCTGTTTTTT. It translates to CASEGLGGTGELFF.

This clone has only one observation. The chain has TRBV7-9 and TRBJ1-2, with a tentative D call TRBD1 (5 bases). The CDR3 covers 18 residues. Trimming removed 2 bases at V and 0 bases at J, with 19 bases between. Germline values: CDR1 SEHNR, CDR2 FQNEAQ (reference sequence). The CDR3 coding sequence is TGTGCCAGCAGCTTAACCCCTCCAGGGCCCCTCACTAACTATGGCTACACCTTC. Protein sequence: CASSLTPPGPLTNYGYTF.

Of note for this clone: Germline is not matched at one junction end, which may reflect a read error. The V call is TRBV28, the J call TRBJ2-7; 8 bases are shared with TRBD1. Germline V CDR1 and CDR2: MDHEN, SYDVKM. The CDR3 consists of 12 residues. The CDR3, as DNA: TGTGCCAGCAGTTCGCTCAGGGGGCAGGTGAACTTC. This translates into CASSSLRGQVNF. Using reference TRBV28 and TRBJ2-7 for the parts outside the CDR3, the full variable domain is DVKVTQSSRYLVKRTGEKVFLECVQDMDHENMFWYRQDPGLGLRLIYFSYDVKMKEKGDIPEGYSVSREKKERFSLILESASTNQTSMYLCASSSLRGQVNFGPGTRLTVT.

The rearrangement links TRBV4-1 to TRBJ2-7; 8 nucleotides match TRBD2. Germline-derived CDR1 and CDR2 are MGHRA and YSYEKL. This CDR3 is built from 14 residues. V was clipped by 4 bases and J by 2 bases; unmatched bases: 4. CDR3 nucleotides: TGCGCCAGCAGCCCCGGGACTAGGCCCTACGAGCAGTACTTC. This sequence encodes CASSPGTRPYEQYF.

J is TRBJ1-2 and V is TRBV9; D possibly corresponds to TRBD1 (6 bases). Trimming took off 0 bases at V and 1 base at J, with 16 bases between the two ends. The V gene's germline CDR1 is SGDLS and CDR2 YYNGEE. The CDR3 totals 17 residues. The CDR3 loop is CASSVGEEAGDNYGYTF. The CDR3 coding sequence is TGTGCCAGCAGCGTAGGAGAAGAGGCAGGGGATAACTATGGCTACACCTTC. Drawing the rest from reference TRBV9 and TRBJ1-2, the complete variable domain is DSGVTQTPKHLITATGQRVTLRCSPRSGDLSVYWYQQSLDQGLQFLIQYYNGEERAKGNILERFSAQQFPDLHSELNLSSLELGDSALYFCASSVGEEAGDNYGYTFGSGTRLTVV.

The V and J genes are TRBV14 and TRBJ2-5, with 7 positions matching TRBD2. CDR3 length: 16 residues. The V and J ends lost 0 bases and 6 bases, in that order; junction bases with no gene match: 10. CDR1 and CDR2 (germline): SGHDN, FVKESK. The CDR3 DNA follows: TGTGCCAGCAGCCAAGATCTGGCGGGAGAGGCGAAGACCCAGTACTTC. Its protein product is CASSQDLAGEAKTQYF.

This clone showed up just once. J is TRBJ1-1 and V is TRBV6-5, with D possibly matching TRBD1 (5 bases). Trimming removed 7 bases from V and 0 bases from J, with 12 bases in between. The CDR3 is 14 amino acids. Germline V CDR1 and CDR2: MNHEY, SVGAGI. The CDR3 bases are TGTGCCAGCACCGTAGACAGACTGAACACTGAAGCTTTCTTT. Its protein is CASTVDRLNTEAFF.

CDR3 protein: CATFSESWSNEQFF. The CDR3 nucleotides are TGTGCCACCTTTTCAGAGTCCTGGAGCAATGAGCAGTTCTTC. The rearrangement joins TRBV19 to TRBJ2-1; D not certain. V lost 10 bases and J lost 6, with 19 bases in between. Looked up from germline, CDR1 is LNHDA and CDR2 is SQIVND (reference sequence). The CDR3 extends over 14 amino acids.

The chain joins TRBV7-9 to TRBJ2-7; D is ambiguous. The CDR3 contains 14 residues. Between the trimmed V and J ends, which lost 5 bases and 5 bases, there was a span of 16 bases. Germline V gene data show CDR1 as SEHNR and CDR2 as FQNEAQ (reference sequence). CDR3 bases: TGTGCCAGCAGCGCCCCACAAAACCACGACGAGCAGTACTTC. It is translated as CASSAPQNHDEQYF.

The V gene is TRBV20-1, the J gene TRBJ1-2, with 7 bases lining up with TRBD1. The germline gives CDR1 DFQATT, CDR2 SNEGSKA (reference sequence). This CDR3 has 11 residues. The J segment lost 8 bases and the V segment lost 6 bases, leaving 6 bases of the junction unmatched. As DNA, the CDR3 is TGCAGTGCACGACAGGGATCCGGCTACACCTTC. Translating gives CSARQGSGYTF.

The genes are TRBV28 and TRBJ2-1; tentative D call: TRBD2 (7 bases). The CDR3 runs to 17 residues. Trimming cost V 4 bases and J 3 bases, with 19 bases left between them. Germline V gene sequence: CDR1 MDHEN, CDR2 SYDVKM. CDR3 region: CASSWLWGGRFYNEQFF. The CDR3, as DNA: TGTGCCAGCAGTTGGCTTTGGGGGGGGCGCTTCTACAATGAGCAGTTCTTC.

The rearrangement links TRBV18 to TRBJ1-1; TRBD1 matches at 9 bases. The CDR3 is 16 amino acids. Germline V gene lookup returns CDR1 KGHSH and CDR2 LQKENI. Trimming took 3 bases from V and 1 from J; bases not matched to a gene: 6. CDR3 DNA: TGTGCCAGCTCACCTTCCGGGACAGGGAGGAACACTGAAGCTTTCTTT. Translated, it gives CASSPSGTGRNTEAFF.

The chain's CDR3 is CASSAYSGTGDNTGELFF. The CDR3 DNA follows: TGTGCCAGCAGTGCCTACTCCGGGACAGGAGATAACACCGGGGAGCTGTTTTTT. V and J are TRBV11-3 and TRBJ2-2; 8 nucleotides align to TRBD1. This CDR3 is 18 amino acids long. Germline-derived CDR1 and CDR2 are SGHNT and YENEEA. The trim removed 6 bases at V and 2 bases at J, leaving 14 bases unmatched.

V and J are TRBV28 and TRBJ1-5, with 11 bases matching TRBD1. V gave up 7 bases and J gave up 0 bases; unmatched junction bases: 14. This CDR3 comprises 19 residues. The germline CDR1 and CDR2 sequences are MDHEN and SYDVKM. CDR3 sequence reads: CASNPVRDRGSSSNQPQHF. The CDR3 region has the DNA TGTGCCAGCAACCCAGTCCGGGACAGGGGGTCCTCTAGCAATCAGCCCCAGCATTTT. Based on the CDR3 plus reference TRBV28 and TRBJ1-5, the full variable domain is DVKVTQSSRYLVKRTGEKVFLECVQDMDHENMFWYRQDPGLGLRLIYFSYDVKMKEKGDIPEGYSVSREKKERFSLILESASTNQTSMYLCASNPVRDRGSSSNQPQHFGDGTRLSIL.

V and J are TRBV7-2 and TRBJ1-4; 7 bases line up with TRBD1. V lost 0 bases, J lost 7 bases, and 8 bases stayed unmatched. Per the germline V gene, CDR1 is SGHTA and CDR2 is FQGNSA. The CDR3 totals 16 residues. CDR3 nucleotides: TGTGCCAGCAGCTTAGCGCCGACAGGGTGCTGTGAAAAACTGTTTTTT. Amino acid sequence: CASSLAPTGCCEKLFF.

V gene TRBV4-3 combines with J gene TRBJ2-4; 7 positions match TRBD2. The CDR3 covers 19 residues. The V and J ends lost 4 bases and 0 bases, in that order; junction bases with no gene match: 15. The V gene's germline CDR1 is LGHNA and CDR2 YSLEER. This chain's CDR3 is CASSRFRGDPPRAKNIQYF. The CDR3, as DNA: TGCGCCAGCAGCCGATTTCGGGGGGACCCTCCCAGAGCCAAAAACATTCAGTACTTC.

The J gene is TRBJ1-2, the V gene TRBV28, with D unresolved. The CDR3 runs 15 residues. CDR1 MDHEN and CDR2 SYDVKM come from the germline V gene. Trimming removed 10 bases from V and 3 bases from J, with 21 bases in between. CDR3 residues: CATRPDGEGYYGYTF. The CDR3 DNA sequence: TGTGCCACCCGACCTGACGGGGAGGGCTACTATGGCTACACCTTC.

The chain uses TRBV7-2 and TRBJ2-7; 11 nucleotides match TRBD1. J gave up 2 bases and V 4 bases, and 4 bases lay outside the gene matches. CDR1 is SGHTA and CDR2 is FQGNSA in the germline V gene. The CDR3 length is 15 residues. The DNA of the CDR3 is TGTGCCAGCAGCTCCCCGGGACAGGGGGCCTACGAGCAGTACTTC. Translation gives CASSSPGQGAYEQYF.

This chain uses TRBV19 with TRBJ1-1; 10 positions match TRBD1. Unmatched junction bases numbered 10, after V lost 0 bases and J lost 0 bases. The CDR3 runs to 19 residues. Per the germline V gene, CDR1 is LNHDA and CDR2 is SQIVND (reference sequence). This CDR3 reads CASSIDRLGQGTVNTEAFF. Written as DNA, the CDR3 is TGTGCCAGTAGTATAGATCGTCTGGGACAGGGGACCGTGAACACTGAAGCTTTCTTT.

This chain joins TRBV28 and TRBJ2-3, with D uncertain. V lost 0 bases to trimming and J lost 1 base, with 11 bases between them. Germline V lookup: CDR1 MDHEN, CDR2 SYDVKM. This CDR3 has 16 amino acids. Written as DNA, the CDR3 is TGTGCCAGCAGTTTATGCGCGTTCCGCCGCACAGATACGCAGTATTTT. Translating gives CASSLCAFRRTDTQYF.